This T cell receptor (beta chain) was sequenced in a study of T-cell reconstitution after alpha-beta-depleted transplantation in children. Overall study results and limits: At around two months after transplant, the alpha-beta T cells were reportedly derived from several hundred expanded clones that came from non-depleted graft cells. T-cell counts and diversity at one year following transplant were attributed mainly to newly produced T cells.

Unique molecular identifiers were incorporated when the TCRbeta library was constructed. MiXCR, run by TCRdb on the PCR reads, gives a single entry per CDR3 protein. The sample lists 330,000 or so distinct CDR3 sequences, roughly 7.8% occurring once. This clonotype was found a few times. Its antigen remains unknown. The germline V gene has CDR1 MNHNS and CDR2 SASEGT. The CDR3 contains 14 residues. J lost 9 bases, V lost 5 bases, and 4 bases had no gene match. The chain is built from TRBV6-1 and TRBJ2-1; 13 nucleotides align to TRBD2. The sample in question was peripheral blood, obtained 360 days after TCRalphabeta/CD19-depleted stem cell transplant. The TCR sequence derives from a female patient aged 2-9 years who had a stem cell transplant for Fanconi anemia, so the T cells may come from the graft donor. CDR3 in DNA: TGTGCCAGCAGTCAAGGACTAGCGGGGGTTGAGCAGTTCTTC. It translates to CASSQGLAGVEQFF.